A selection of T cell receptor beta chains follows, all from one sample in a study of regulatory T cells in long-lasting Graves disease. TCRdb redid the calling of the multiplex PCR reads with MiXCR, one entry per CDR3 protein. Here the sample spans approximately 490,000 distinct CDR3 sequences, around 15% being singletons. These records were also assigned to another study, of T cells in Graves' hyperthyroidism and ophthalmopathy.

Here the sequenced sample was peripheral blood mononuclear cells (PBMCs), taken at new diagnosis, from a patient treated with antithyroid drugs. These receptors all come from a man aged 40-55 years with Graves disease. CDR3s include the opening cysteine and the closing phenylalanine or tryptophan. A D gene is named only where the DNA matches it firmly. Size is omitted from some rows. Given values are once, few, many or a class for expanded clones.

TRBD1 many TRBJ2-1 TRBV28 TGTGCCAGCAGTTTATTAACACAGGGGACTGAGCAGTTCTTC CASSLLTQGTEQFF
TRBD2 few TRBJ2-1 TRBV7-2 TGTGCCAGCAGCGGGGGGGGAGTCAGCTCCTACAATGAGCAGTTCTTC CASSGGGVSSYNEQFF
TRBD2 many TRBJ2-7 TRBV30 TGTGCCTGGAGTGTACCAACTAGCGGGAGGGCCTACGAGCAGTACTTC CAWSVPTSGRAYEQYF
NA many TRBJ2-5 TRBV6-1 TGTGCCAGCACTACCAGGGCCCGAGAGACCCAGTACTTC CASTTRARETQYF
TRBD1 NA TRBJ2-7 TRBV6-1 TGTGCCAGCAGGAGGGACAGGGGAAAAGTCTACGAGCAGTACTTC CASRRDRGKVYEQYF
NA many TRBJ2-3 TRBV6-2/TRBV6-3 TGTGCCAGCACCGCACGACCTCTACGGGATACGCAGTATTTT CASTARPLRDTQYF
NA many TRBJ1-2 TRBV28 TGTGCCAGCAGTTTATATGGACAGAAAGGGGTAGATGGCTACACCTTC CASSLYGQKGVDGYTF
NA many TRBJ2-7 TRBV30 TGTGCCTGGAGTGTATGGCAGGGGTTTCGCTACGAGCAGTACTTC CAWSVWQGFRYEQYF
TRBD1 many TRBJ2-5 TRBV12-3/TRBV12-4 TGTGCCAGCAGCCCGACAGGGGAAGAGACCCAGTACTTC CASSPTGEETQYF
TRBD1 few TRBJ2-5 TRBV6-1 TGTGCCAGCAGAGGCTTTGGGACAGGCGGCCAAGAGACCCAGTACTTC CASRGFGTGGQETQYF
TRBD2 few TRBJ2-7 TRBV4-2 TGTGCCAGCAGCCAAGGAGGGACTAGCGGGAACTACGAGCAGTACTTC CASSQGGTSGNYEQYF
NA few TRBJ2-2 TRBV5-1 TGCGCCAGCAGCTTGGAGGGGGTCACCGGGGAGCTGTTTTTT CASSLEGVTGELFF
NA many TRBJ2-7 TRBV20-1 TGCAGTGCTAGAGATGGAATTCGGACCCGCCTCGAGCAGTACTTC CSARDGIRTRLEQYF
NA many TRBJ1-5 TRBV28 TGTGCCAGCAGTCTTCGGGCGGGGGCCGGGAATCAGCCCCAGCATTTT CASSLRAGAGNQPQHF
NA NA TRBJ1-2 TRBV13 TGTGCCAGCAGCCGCAAGGGAGAAGATGGCTACACCTTC CASSRKGEDGYTF
NA NA TRBJ2-1 TRBV20-1 TGCAGTGCTAGACAGGGACTGACAAGCTCCTACAATGAGCAGTTCTTC CSARQGLTSSYNEQFF
TRBD2 many TRBJ2-1 TRBV11-2 TGTGCCAGCAGCGGACTAGCGGGACGTTACAATGAGCAGTTCTTC CASSGLAGRYNEQFF
NA NA TRBJ2-7 TRBV20-1 TGCAGTGGACGGACCCAGACCCACGAGCAGTACTTC CSGRTQTHEQYF
NA many TRBJ2-5 TRBV28 TGTGCCAGCAGTCCACTCCGGGGGGCCGGAACCCAGTACTTC CASSPLRGAGTQYF
NA many TRBJ2-7 TRBV7-2 TGTGCCAGCAGCTCGGCGATGGTGGGGTACGAGCAGTACTTC CASSSAMVGYEQYF
NA many TRBJ1-5 TRBV28 TGTGCCAGCCTGTGGGCCCAGAATAGCAATCAGCCCCAGCATTTT CASLWAQNSNQPQHF